This TCR beta chain comes out of a study of shared clonotypes between healthy human individuals. In the study overall: The study enrolled a couple of women and a few men aged 18 to 49. Study-wide findings and caveats: Blood was the sole source, and tissue repertoires probably differ. Generation probability values for non-shared clonotypes were lower than those for clonotypes shared by all four donors.

The germline gives CDR1 ENHRY, CDR2 SYGVKD. The CDR3 covers 17 residues. The J segment lost 1 base and the V segment lost 3 bases, leaving 10 bases of the junction unmatched. Data came from immunoSEQ multiplex PCR; TCRdb stores just in-frame clones and leaves some out. The sample records 2,100,000 or so clones, approximately 95% being singletons. Donors, healthy HIV-negative adults, lacked recent acute infections or vaccinations. To note about this clone: Its antigen is undetermined.

The chain combines TRBV10-3 with TRBJ1-2; TRBD1 matches 8 bases. Specimen: naive CD4+ T cells sorted from blood. Documented subset: CD45RA+ positively selected. The TCR was taken from a man younger than 35 in good health. CDR3 protein: CAISESDRVGGNYGYTF. CDR3 bases: TGTGCCATCAGTGAATCGGACAGGGTTGGAGGTAACTATGGCTACACCTTC.